This T cell receptor (beta chain) was retrieved from a study of control samples from healthy donors and cancer patients. Trimming took off 6 bases at V and 4 bases at J, with 3 bases between the two ends. The CDR3 runs 10 residues. Per the germline V gene, CDR1 is MDHEN and CDR2 is SYDVKM. Data came from immunoSEQ multiplex PCR; TCRdb stores just in-frame clones and leaves some out. The data hold roughly 40,000 clones, with about 93% observed a single time. V and J are TRBV28 and TRBJ2-5; D call uncertain. This sequence was found in a woman aged 50 to 60 in good health. Input material: blood. CDR3 amino acids: CASRGETQYF. Here the CDR3 DNA reads TGTGCCAGCAGGGGAGAGACCCAGTACTTC.